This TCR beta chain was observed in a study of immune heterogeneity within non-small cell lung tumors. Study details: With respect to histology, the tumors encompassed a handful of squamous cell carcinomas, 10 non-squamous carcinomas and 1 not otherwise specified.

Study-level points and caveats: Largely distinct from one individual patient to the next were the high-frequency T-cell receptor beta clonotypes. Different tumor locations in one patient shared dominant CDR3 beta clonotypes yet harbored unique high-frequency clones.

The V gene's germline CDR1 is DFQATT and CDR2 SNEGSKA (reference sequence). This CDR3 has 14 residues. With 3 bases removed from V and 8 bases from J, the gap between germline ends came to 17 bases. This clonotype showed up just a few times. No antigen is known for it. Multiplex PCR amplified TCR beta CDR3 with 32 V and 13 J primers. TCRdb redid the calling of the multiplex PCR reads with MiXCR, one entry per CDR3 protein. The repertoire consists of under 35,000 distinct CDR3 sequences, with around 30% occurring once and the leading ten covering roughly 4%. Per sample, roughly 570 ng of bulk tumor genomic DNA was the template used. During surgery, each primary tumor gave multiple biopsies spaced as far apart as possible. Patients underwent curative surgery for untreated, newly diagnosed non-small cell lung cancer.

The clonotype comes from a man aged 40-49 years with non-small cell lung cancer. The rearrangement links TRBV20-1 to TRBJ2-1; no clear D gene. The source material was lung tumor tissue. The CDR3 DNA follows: TGCAGTGCTAGGAGTACGTACACAGTTTATGAGCAGTTCTTC. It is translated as CSARSTYTVYEQFF.